A single sample gave rise to the 17 T cell receptor beta chains below, sequenced in a study of cytomegalovirus exposure and HLA in healthy donors. Vbeta (60) and Jbeta (13) primers were used in the PCR. The assay was immunoSEQ multiplex PCR, and TCRdb's table has in-frame clones only and misses some. The data show some 130,000 clones, about 74% seen once. The sequenced sample was PBMCs. The source is a woman aged 60-70 years in good health and CMV-seronegative.

This chain links TRBV5-4 with TRBJ2-5; D may be TRBD2 (6 bases). Germline V gene lookup returns CDR1 SGHNT and CDR2 YYREEE (reference sequence). V was shortened by 4 bases and J by 4 bases, with 20 bases between the two germline ends. The CDR3 covers 16 residues. The CDR3 region is CASSGGGGGARETQYF. The CDR3 region has the DNA TGTGCCAGCAGCGGAGGTGGTGGAGGGGCCAGAGAGACCCAGTACTTC.

This chain uses TRBV28 with TRBJ2-7; 8 bases match TRBD1. With 2 bases clipped from V and 2 bases from J, the junction kept 2 bases outside the gene matches. The CDR3 loop spans 14 amino acids. Per germline, CDR1 MDHEN and CDR2 SYDVKM. The CDR3 DNA reads as TGTGCCAGCAGTTTAAGGGACAGGACCTACGAGCAGTACTTC. It is translated as CASSLRDRTYEQYF.

This clone was found once. Germline and junction disagree at one end, which may indicate a read error. The CDR3 coding sequence is TGTTCCAGCAGCTTAGTAGTGTTCGCCGGGGAGCTGTTTTTT. This translates into CSSSLVVFAGELFF. V and J are TRBV7-9 and TRBJ2-2; D is unclear. The CDR3 consists of 14 residues. Germline loops: CDR1 SEHNR, CDR2 FQNEAQ (reference sequence).

The chain carries TRBV27 and TRBJ2-5, with TRBD2 as a possible D gene (5 bases). The CDR3 is made up of 15 amino acids. Per germline, CDR1 MNHEY and CDR2 SMNVEV (reference sequence). The V and J ends lost 5 bases and 4 bases respectively, with 17 bases between them. The CDR3 protein is CASSRGLAAVETQYF. The CDR3 DNA follows: TGTGCCAGCAGTCGAGGGCTGGCCGCGGTAGAGACCCAGTACTTC.

The chain combines TRBV7-2 with TRBJ2-1; no definite D call. The germline V and J ends were trimmed by 1 base and 1 base, with 11 bases remaining between them. CDR1 is SGHTA and CDR2 is FQGNSA in the germline V gene. The length of the CDR3 is 16 residues. Here the CDR3 reads CASSLDESSSYNEQFF. The CDR3 DNA reads as TGTGCCAGCAGCTTAGACGAGAGCTCTTCCTACAATGAGCAGTTCTTC.

The sample holds one count of this clone. The gene calls are TRBV10-3 and TRBJ2-1, with TRBD2 identical over 16 bases. The CDR3 contains 17 residues. CDR1 and CDR2 (germline): ENHRY, SYGVKD. V trimming: 8 bases; J trimming: 5 bases; junction bases outside the gene matches: 9. CDR3 sequence: CAIGTGTSGRVNNEQFF. The CDR3 coding sequence is TGTGCCATCGGGACCGGGACTAGCGGGAGGGTGAACAATGAGCAGTTCTTC.

The chain links TRBV7-2 to TRBJ1-2; D is unclear. The CDR3 is 16 amino acids. Trimming pared 2 bases from V and 4 bases from J, leaving 17 bases between. Germline V lookup: CDR1 SGHTA, CDR2 FQGNSA. CDR3 protein: CASSLYVSGYSYGYTF. The CDR3 DNA is TGTGCCAGCAGCTTATACGTCTCTGGGTACAGCTATGGCTACACCTTC. Full variable domain (missing parts from reference TRBV7-2 and TRBJ1-2): GAGVSQSPSNKVTEKGKDVELRCDPISGHTALYWYRQSLGQGLEFLIYFQGNSAPDKSGLPSDRFSAERTGGSVSTLTIQRTQQEDSAVYLCASSLYVSGYSYGYTFGSGTRLTVV.

In the case of this clone: The limits of the CDR3 on the DNA are not certain, so only TCRdb's listed CDR3 is given. The chain is built from TRBV18 and TRBJ2-1; the table calls TRBD2, which could not be checked here. Germline V gene lookup returns CDR1 KGHSH and CDR2 LQKENI. The CDR3 has 15 amino acids, counting both end residues. The CDR3 loop reads CASSLSVLLSNEQFF.

This clone was counted once. The chain uses TRBV5-8 and TRBJ1-5; no clear D. The germline V gene has CDR1 SGHTS and CDR2 YDEGEE. Trimming left V 0 bases short and J 1 base short, with 5 bases between. The CDR3 is 14 residues long. This CDR3 reads CASSLGGSNQPQHF. The CDR3 DNA sequence: TGTGCCAGCAGCTTGGGTGGCAGCAATCAGCCCCAGCATTTT.

The chain couples TRBV6-1 to TRBJ2-7, with 9 nucleotides matching TRBD2. Trimming cost V 4 bases and J 2 bases; bases outside gene matches: 6. CDR3 length equals 15 residues. Germline V gives CDR1 MNHNS, CDR2 SASEGT. CDR3 loop: CASSVASGDTYEQYF. The CDR3, as DNA: TGTGCCAGCAGTGTAGCTAGCGGGGACACCTACGAGCAGTACTTC.

The CDR3, as DNA: TGTGCCACCGGGACAGGGGCCTTCAATCAGCCCCAGCATTTT. It is translated as CATGTGAFNQPQHF. J is TRBJ1-5 and V is TRBV28; 10 nucleotides match TRBD1. Germline CDR1 and CDR2: MDHEN and SYDVKM. The CDR3 is 14 residues long. V was pared by 10 bases and J by 3 bases, with 6 bases of the junction left unmatched.

This sequence joins TRBV5-6 and TRBJ1-2, with a possible D match to TRBD1 (5 bases). V lost 0 bases, J lost 4 bases, and 7 bases lay in between. The V gene's germline CDR1 is SGHDT and CDR2 YYEEEE. This CDR3 spans 13 amino acids. As DNA, the CDR3 is TGTGCCAGCAGCTTGGGGGGCCCCTATGGCTACACCTTC. Protein: CASSLGGPYGYTF.

This clone was found once. The chain links TRBV4-2 to TRBJ1-6, with 7 bases matching TRBD1. There are 17 residues in the CDR3. The germline V gene has CDR1 LGHNA and CDR2 YNFKEQ. V lost 0 bases and J lost 3; bases outside the gene matches: 5. The CDR3 is CASSQESSGGYNSPLHF. The CDR3 DNA reads TGTGCCAGCAGCCAAGAATCGTCAGGGGGCTATAATTCACCCCTCCACTTT.

This clone was observed a handful of times. The chain recombines TRBV30 with TRBJ1-4; 7 bases map to TRBD1. V gave up 3 bases and J gave up 6 bases; unmatched junction bases: 7. Germline V gene data show CDR1 as GTSNPN and CDR2 as SVGIG (reference sequence). The CDR3 spans 14 residues. This CDR3 is CAWSLYRGYEKLFF. The CDR3 region has the DNA TGTGCCTGGAGCCTATACAGGGGATATGAAAAACTGTTTTTT.

The chain combines TRBV11-3 with TRBJ1-2; TRBD1 is a possible D gene (5 bases). This CDR3 comprises 17 residues. V was shortened by 1 base and J by 4 bases, with 19 bases between the two germline ends. Germline CDR1 is SGHNT and CDR2 is YENEEA. CDR3 nucleotides: TGTGCCAGCAGCTTAGGGGGTCCAGGGCCTCATATCTATGGCTACACCTTC. It specifies CASSLGGPGPHIYGYTF.

This clone was picked up a small number of times. This rearrangement joins TRBV6-5 to TRBJ1-2, with a possible D match to TRBD1 (6 bases). The CDR3 has 12 residues. In germline, CDR1 is MNHEY, CDR2 SVGAGI. Trimming removed 6 bases from V and 4 bases from J, with 9 bases in between. The CDR3 sequence: CASSGTSYGYTF. CDR3 sequence (DNA): TGTGCCAGCAGCGGGACAAGCTATGGCTACACCTTC.

V is TRBV6-5 and J is TRBJ2-2, with 9 positions matching TRBD1. V trimming: 6 bases; J trimming: 5 bases; junction bases outside the gene matches: 7. Looked up from germline, CDR1 is MNHEY and CDR2 is SVGAGI. The CDR3 is 15 amino acids. The CDR3 region has the DNA TGTGCCAGCAGGCACGACAGGGGGGCGACCGGGGAGCTGTTTTTT. Translation: CASRHDRGATGELFF.